The 22 T cell receptor beta chains reported below all come from one sample, sequenced in a study of blood T cell repertoires in COVID-19. Sequencing used immunoSEQ multiplex PCR; TCRdb keeps in-frame clones, though not all of them. Of about 400,000 clones listed, nearly 90% were seen once; the top ten hold 1.7%. Sequences were obtained from PBMCs or T cells enriched from blood (not recorded which). These receptors were obtained from a woman under 40 who had recovered from COVID-19.

The chain links TRBV3-1 (or the pseudogene TRBV3-2) to TRBJ2-7; possibly TRBD1 for D (6 bases). Between the trimmed V and J ends, which lost 4 bases and 3 bases, there was a span of 13 bases. Germline CDR1 is LGHDT and CDR2 is YNNKEL (reference sequence). CDR3 size: 14 residues. CDR3 region: CASSRQEGVYEQYF. CDR3 bases: TGTGCCAGCAGCCGACAGGAAGGAGTCTACGAGCAGTACTTC.

V usage is TRBV27 and J usage is TRBJ1-6; 9 bases align to TRBD1. The J segment lost 9 bases and the V segment lost 4 bases, leaving 4 bases of the junction unmatched. This CDR3 comprises 14 residues. Germline assignment: CDR1 MNHEY and CDR2 SMNVEV (reference sequence). DNA of the CDR3: TGTGCCAGCAGTTCGGGACAGGGAGGTTCACCCCTCCACTTT. Translated, it gives CASSSGQGGSPLHF.

V usage is TRBV10-1 and J usage is TRBJ2-3, with a possible D match to TRBD1 (6 bases). V gave up 7 bases and J gave up 3 bases, with 11 bases separating them. The CDR3 covers 13 residues. The V gene's germline CDR1 is WNHNN and CDR2 SYGVQD (reference sequence). The CDR3 protein is CASNRDRTDTQYF. In DNA, the CDR3 is TGCGCCAGCAACAGGGACCGTACAGATACGCAGTATTTT.

The chain links TRBV10-1 to TRBJ1-3; TRBD1 is a possible D gene (6 bases). The length of the CDR3 is 14 residues. Germline values: CDR1 WNHNN, CDR2 SYGVQD (reference sequence). V lost 8 bases, J lost 0 bases, and 11 bases lay in between. CDR3: CASEGHCSGNTIYF. As DNA, the CDR3 is TGCGCCAGCGAGGGACACTGCTCTGGAAACACCATATATTTT.

The V and J genes are TRBV19 and TRBJ1-5, with 8 bases that match TRBD1. In germline, CDR1 is LNHDA, CDR2 SQIVND (reference sequence). The CDR3 extends over 16 amino acids. V trimming: 8 bases; J trimming: 0 bases; junction bases outside the gene matches: 9. The CDR3 DNA is TGTGCCAGTTCATACAGGGGGGGTTATAGCAATCAGCCCCAGCATTTT. Protein product: CASSYRGGYSNQPQHF.

This clone was seen more than once but under ten times. This chain connects TRBV12-3 or TRBV12-4 to TRBJ2-7; 7 nucleotides agree with TRBD1. This CDR3 is 13 amino acids long. The V and J ends lost 10 bases and 0 bases, in that order; junction bases with no gene match: 6. The CDR3 DNA follows: TGTGCCACCCGTCGGGACAGCTCCTACGAGCAGTACTTC. This gives the protein CATRRDSSYEQYF.

This chain links TRBV28 with TRBJ1-5; D perhaps matches TRBD1 (5 bases). Trimming cost V 8 bases and J 8 bases, with 25 bases left between them. The CDR3 is 16 amino acids. CDR1 is MDHEN and CDR2 is SYDVKM in the germline V gene. CDR3 bases: TGTGCCAGCCAGGAAGCCGAGACAGTTCTCCGGGAGCCCCAGCATTTT. Amino acids: CASQEAETVLREPQHF.

J is TRBJ1-2 and V is TRBV15; 7 bases align to TRBD1. The V gene's germline CDR1 is LNHNV and CDR2 YYDKDF (reference sequence). Trimming cost V 2 bases and J 4 bases; bases outside gene matches: 13. The length of the CDR3 is 17 residues. In DNA form, the CDR3 reads TGTGCCACCAGCAGAACCACTCCGACAGGGTATAGCTATGGCTACACCTTC. Translating it yields CATSRTTPTGYSYGYTF.

V usage is TRBV7-9 and J usage is TRBJ1-1, with 7 positions matching TRBD1. Germline V gene data show CDR1 as SEHNR and CDR2 as FQNEAQ (reference sequence). With 2 bases clipped from V and 7 bases from J, the junction kept 4 bases outside the gene matches. CDR3 size: 13 residues. CDR3: CASSLNRGSEAFF. The CDR3 DNA is TGTGCCAGCAGCTTAAACAGGGGAAGTGAAGCTTTCTTT.

CDR3 sequence: CASSHEVHTEAFF. The CDR3, as DNA: TGTGCCAGCAGCCATGAGGTACACACTGAAGCTTTCTTT. This chain joins TRBV3-1 (or the pseudogene TRBV3-2) and TRBJ1-1; the D is unclear. Germline V gene lookup returns CDR1 LGHDT and CDR2 YNNKEL (reference sequence). V dropped 3 bases and J dropped 3 bases, with 8 bases sitting between them. The length of the CDR3 is 13 residues.

The gene calls are TRBV7-3 and TRBJ1-1, with a tentative D call TRBD1 (5 bases). The germline V gene encodes CDR1 SGHTA and CDR2 FQGTGA. The CDR3 is 16 residues long. V lost 1 base to trimming and J lost 2 bases, with 14 bases between them. Here the CDR3 DNA reads TGTGCCAGCAGCTTAATGGGGCGGCCGAAAAACACTGAAGCTTTCTTT. Its protein product is CASSLMGRPKNTEAFF.

The chain combines TRBV9 with TRBJ1-2; D perhaps matches TRBD1 (5 bases). Looked up from germline, CDR1 is SGDLS and CDR2 is YYNGEE. The germline V and J ends were trimmed by 2 bases and 0 bases, with 11 bases remaining between them. The CDR3 extends over 15 amino acids. The CDR3 sequence: CASSVAGTANYGYTF. The CDR3 coding sequence is TGTGCCAGCAGCGTGGCAGGGACTGCTAACTATGGCTACACCTTC.

This clone has only one observation. The chain joins TRBV2 to TRBJ2-1; D might be TRBD2 (5 bases). Trimming pared 4 bases from V and 3 bases from J, leaving 13 bases between. CDR1 is SNHLY, CDR2 FYNNEI, per germline. The CDR3 sequence is 15 residues long. The CDR3 bases are TGTGCCAGCAGTGTTCGCGGTAGCGTCTACAATGAGCAGTTCTTC. Its protein product is CASSVRGSVYNEQFF. Combining the CDR3 with reference TRBV2 and TRBJ2-1 gives the whole variable domain EPEVTQTPSHQVTQMGQEVILRCVPISNHLYFYWYRQILGQKVEFLVSFYNNEISEKSEIFDDQFSVERPDGSNFTLKIRSTKLEDSAMYFCASSVRGSVYNEQFFGPGTRLTVL.

V and J are TRBV2 and TRBJ1-2; a possible D gene is TRBD1 (5 bases). Germline V gene sequence: CDR1 SNHLY, CDR2 FYNNEI. Trimming cost V 7 bases and J 8 bases, with 20 bases left between them. CDR3 length: 14 residues. CDR3 region: CASIEGARPRGYTF. DNA for the CDR3: TGTGCCAGCATCGAAGGGGCGCGCCCAAGAGGCTACACCTTC.

The chain joins TRBV7-9 to TRBJ1-2; D may be TRBD1 (5 bases). The CDR3 covers 15 residues. Per the germline V gene, CDR1 is SEHNR and CDR2 is FQNEAQ (reference sequence). V lost 0 bases, J lost 4 bases, and 12 bases lay in between. The DNA for the CDR3 is TGTGCCAGCAGCTTAGCTACAGGTCCCATCTATGGCTACACCTTC. It codes for CASSLATGPIYGYTF.

The chain has TRBV5-1 and TRBJ2-3; D possibly corresponds to TRBD2 (5 bases). V was pared by 6 bases and J by 4 bases, with 6 bases between. Germline CDR1 and CDR2: SGHRS and YFSETQ. This CDR3 has 11 residues. The CDR3 protein is CASTGSDTQYF. In DNA, the CDR3 is TGCGCCAGCACGGGGTCAGATACGCAGTATTTT.

The rearrangement joins TRBV5-5 to TRBJ2-7; D call uncertain. Germline assignment: CDR1 SGHKS and CDR2 YYEKEE (reference sequence). The CDR3 length is 15 residues. V was shortened by 0 bases and J by 2 bases, with 12 bases between the two germline ends. DNA for the CDR3: TGTGCCAGCAGCTTGGCCGTGAGTGAAGCCTACGAGCAGTACTTC. This encodes CASSLAVSEAYEQYF.

V and J are TRBV7-2 and TRBJ1-2, with a tentative D call TRBD1 (5 bases). The CDR3 length is 17 residues. V gave up 5 bases and J gave up 2 bases, with 21 bases separating them. Germline lookup yields CDR1 SGHTA and CDR2 FQGNSA. The CDR3 DNA is TGTGCCAGCAGCCAAGCCCCTTCCTCGGCAGGGAACTATGGCTACACCTTC. Its protein is CASSQAPSSAGNYGYTF.

For this clone: This may come from a read error, since a much larger clone is one base off. The V and J genes are TRBV7-8 and TRBJ1-1; no clear D gene. The V end was cut by 1 base, the J end by 1 base, with 4 bases between. Per the germline V gene, CDR1 is SGHVS and CDR2 is FQNEAQ. The CDR3 is 13 amino acids. The CDR3: CASSLDKNTEAFF. For the CDR3, the DNA is TGTGCCAGCAGCTTAGATAAGAACACTGAAGCTTTCTTT.

V gene TRBV11-2 combines with J gene TRBJ1-6, with D perhaps TRBD1 (5 bases). Germline V CDR1 and CDR2: SGHAT, FQNNGV. Trimming removed 2 bases from V and 4 bases from J, with 9 bases in between. The CDR3 totals 15 residues. CDR3 bases: TGTGCCAGCAGCTTACAATCAGGGTATAATTCACCCCTCCACTTT. Translating gives CASSLQSGYNSPLHF. The full variable domain, completed using reference TRBV11-2 and TRBJ1-6, is EAGVAQSPRYKIIEKRQSVAFWCNPISGHATLYWYQQILGQGPKLLIQFQNNGVVDDSQLPKDRFSAERLKGVDSTLKIQPAKLEDSAVYLCASSLQSGYNSPLHFGNGTRLTVT.

The V gene is TRBV4-1, the J gene TRBJ1-5, with a weak D call TRBD1 (6 bases). The germline V gene encodes CDR1 MGHRA and CDR2 YSYEKL. Between the trimmed V and J ends, which lost 4 bases and 5 bases, there was a span of 15 bases. This CDR3 is built from 15 residues. The CDR3 spells CASSLYGGADQPQHF. The CDR3, as DNA: TGCGCCAGCAGCCTTTACGGGGGGGCCGATCAGCCCCAGCATTTT.

The rearrangement links TRBV7-3 to TRBJ2-3, with D maybe TRBD2 (6 bases). This CDR3 comprises 16 residues. Germline loops: CDR1 SGHTA, CDR2 FQGTGA. V was pared by 1 base and J by 5 bases, with 16 bases between. CDR3 in DNA: TGTGCCAGCAGCTTAAAGGGCGCGGGGCCAGGAGATACGCAGTATTTT. Residues: CASSLKGAGPGDTQYF.